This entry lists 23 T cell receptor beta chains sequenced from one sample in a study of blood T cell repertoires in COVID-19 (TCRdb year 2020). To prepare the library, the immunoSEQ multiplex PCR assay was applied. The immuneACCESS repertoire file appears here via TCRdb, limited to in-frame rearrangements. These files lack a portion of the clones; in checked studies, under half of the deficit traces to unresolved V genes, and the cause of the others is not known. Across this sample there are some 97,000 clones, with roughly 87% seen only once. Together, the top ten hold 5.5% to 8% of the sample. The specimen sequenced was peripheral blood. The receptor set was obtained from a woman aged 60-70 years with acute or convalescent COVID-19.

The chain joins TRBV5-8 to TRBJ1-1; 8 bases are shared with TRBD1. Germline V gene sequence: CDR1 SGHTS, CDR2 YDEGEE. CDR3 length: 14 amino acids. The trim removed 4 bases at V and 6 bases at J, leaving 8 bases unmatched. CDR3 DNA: TGTGCCAGCAGCCCGGGACAGGCTTACGCTGAAGCTTTCTTT. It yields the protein CASSPGQAYAEAFF.

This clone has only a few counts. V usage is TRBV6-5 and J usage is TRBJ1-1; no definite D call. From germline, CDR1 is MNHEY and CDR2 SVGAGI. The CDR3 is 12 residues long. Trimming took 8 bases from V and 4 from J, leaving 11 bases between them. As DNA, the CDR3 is TGTGCCAGCCAGTCGGGGAGCACTGAAGCTTTCTTT. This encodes CASQSGSTEAFF.

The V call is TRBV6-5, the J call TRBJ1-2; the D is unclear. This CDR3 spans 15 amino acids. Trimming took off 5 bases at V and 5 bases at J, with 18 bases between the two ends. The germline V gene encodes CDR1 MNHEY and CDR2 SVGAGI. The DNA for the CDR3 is TGTGCCAGCAGTCCACACAGAGCCCCTTCGTATGGCTACACCTTC. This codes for CASSPHRAPSYGYTF.

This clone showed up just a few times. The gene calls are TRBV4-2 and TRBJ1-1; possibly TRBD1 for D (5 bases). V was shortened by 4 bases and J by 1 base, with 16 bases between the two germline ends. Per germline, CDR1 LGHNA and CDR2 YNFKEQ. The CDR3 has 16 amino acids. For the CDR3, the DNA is TGTGCCAGCAGCCCGCGGGCCGGGGGGGAGAACACTGAAGCTTTCTTT. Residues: CASSPRAGGENTEAFF.

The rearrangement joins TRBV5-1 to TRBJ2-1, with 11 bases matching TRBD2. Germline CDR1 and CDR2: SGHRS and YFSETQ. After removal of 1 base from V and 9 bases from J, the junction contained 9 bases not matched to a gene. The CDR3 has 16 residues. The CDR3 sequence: CASSLRTSGSVGEQFF. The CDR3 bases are TGCGCCAGCAGCTTGAGAACTAGCGGGAGCGTAGGTGAGCAGTTCTTC. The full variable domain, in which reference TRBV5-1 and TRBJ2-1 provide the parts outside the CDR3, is KAGVTQTPRYLIKTRGQQVTLSCSPISGHRSVSWYQQTPGQGLQFLFEYFSETQRNKGNFPGRFSGRQFSNSRSEMNVSTLELGDSALYLCASSLRTSGSVGEQFFGPGTRLTVL.

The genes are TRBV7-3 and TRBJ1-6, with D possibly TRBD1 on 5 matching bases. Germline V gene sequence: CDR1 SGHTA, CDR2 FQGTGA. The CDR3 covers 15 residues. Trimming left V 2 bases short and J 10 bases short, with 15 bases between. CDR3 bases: TGTGCCAGCAGCTTAGGGACCGGGGGAGTATCACCCCTCCACTTT. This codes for CASSLGTGGVSPLHF. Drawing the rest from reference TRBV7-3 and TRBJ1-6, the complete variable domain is GAGVSQTPSNKVTEKGKYVELRCDPISGHTALYWYRQSLGQGPEFLIYFQGTGAADDSGLPNDRFFAVRPEGSVSTLKIQRTERGDSAVYLCASSLGTGGVSPLHFGNGTRLTVT.

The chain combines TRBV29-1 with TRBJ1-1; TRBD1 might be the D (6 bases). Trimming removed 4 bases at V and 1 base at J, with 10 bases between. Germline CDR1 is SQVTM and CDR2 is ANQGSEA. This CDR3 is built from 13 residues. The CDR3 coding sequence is TGCAGCGTTGTAGTGGACAGGAACACTGAAGCTTTCTTT. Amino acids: CSVVVDRNTEAFF.

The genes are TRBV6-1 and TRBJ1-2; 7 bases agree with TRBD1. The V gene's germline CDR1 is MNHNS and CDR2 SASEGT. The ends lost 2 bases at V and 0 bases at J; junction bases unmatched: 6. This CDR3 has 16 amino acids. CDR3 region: CASSESTTGSNYGYTF. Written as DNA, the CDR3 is TGTGCCAGCAGTGAATCGACGACAGGGTCTAACTATGGCTACACCTTC.

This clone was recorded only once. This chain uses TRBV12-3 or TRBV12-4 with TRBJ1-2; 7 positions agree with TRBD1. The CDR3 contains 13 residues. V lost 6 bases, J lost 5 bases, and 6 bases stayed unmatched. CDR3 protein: CASSDTGEYGYTF. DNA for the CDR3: TGTGCCAGCAGCGACACAGGGGAGTATGGCTACACCTTC.

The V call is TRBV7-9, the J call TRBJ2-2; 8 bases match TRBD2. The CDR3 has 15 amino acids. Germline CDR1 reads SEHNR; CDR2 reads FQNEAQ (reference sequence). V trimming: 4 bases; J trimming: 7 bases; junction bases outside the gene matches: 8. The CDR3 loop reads CASSSPGSGSGELFF. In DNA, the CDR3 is TGTGCCAGCAGCTCCCCCGGCAGCGGGAGCGGGGAGCTGTTTTTT.

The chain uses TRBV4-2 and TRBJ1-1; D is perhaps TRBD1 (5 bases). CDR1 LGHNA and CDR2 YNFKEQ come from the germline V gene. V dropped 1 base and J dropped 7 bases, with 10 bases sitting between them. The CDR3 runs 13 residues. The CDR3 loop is CASSQVGDSEAFF. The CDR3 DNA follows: TGTGCCAGCAGCCAAGTAGGAGACAGTGAAGCTTTCTTT.

Here the CDR3 reads CASSFEGTAPSYGYTF. The CDR3 region has the DNA TGTGCCAGCAGTTTCGAGGGTACCGCTCCGTCCTATGGCTACACCTTC. The chain has TRBV28 and TRBJ1-2; D uncertain. Deletions cut 3 bases from V and 4 bases from J, with 18 bases between. The CDR3 has 16 amino acids. The germline V gene encodes CDR1 MDHEN and CDR2 SYDVKM.

The CDR3 sequence is CAWMSGQGGEAFF. CDR3 in DNA: TGTGCCTGGATGTCGGGACAGGGGGGTGAAGCTTTCTTT. The rearrangement links TRBV30 to TRBJ1-1, with 11 bases matching TRBD1. Germline V gene data show CDR1 as GTSNPN and CDR2 as SVGIG (reference sequence). After removal of 4 bases from V and 7 bases from J, the junction contained 5 bases not matched to a gene. This CDR3 comprises 13 residues.

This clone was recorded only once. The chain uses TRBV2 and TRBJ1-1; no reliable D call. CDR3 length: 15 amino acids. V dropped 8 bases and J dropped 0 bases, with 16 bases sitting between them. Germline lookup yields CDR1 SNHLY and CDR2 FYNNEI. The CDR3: CASLEDGSMNTEAFF. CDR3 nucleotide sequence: TGTGCCAGCCTGGAGGATGGTTCCATGAACACTGAAGCTTTCTTT.

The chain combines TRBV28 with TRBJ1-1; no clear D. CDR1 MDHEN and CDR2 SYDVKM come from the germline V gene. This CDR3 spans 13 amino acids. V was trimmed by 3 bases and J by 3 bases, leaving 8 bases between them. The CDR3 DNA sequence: TGTGCCAGCAGTTTCCCGGGATACACTGAAGCTTTCTTT. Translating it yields CASSFPGYTEAFF.

This CDR3 is CASRRLVNEQFF. The CDR3 nucleotides are TGTGCCAGCAGGCGACTGGTTAATGAGCAGTTCTTC. The chain carries TRBV12-3 or TRBV12-4 and TRBJ2-1; no firm D call. V lost 6 bases and J 7 bases, leaving 10 bases between the germline ends. This CDR3 has 12 amino acids.

The CDR3 loop is CASSLRIGGTGETQYF. The CDR3 DNA follows: TGTGCCAGCAGCTTGCGAATAGGAGGGACGGGTGAGACCCAGTACTTC. This chain connects TRBV5-5 to TRBJ2-5; tentatively, D is TRBD2 (6 bases). The CDR3 covers 16 residues. Trimming pared 1 base from V and 5 bases from J, leaving 18 bases between. Germline CDR1 and CDR2: SGHKS and YYEKEE (reference sequence). The entire variable domain, with the rest obtained from reference TRBV5-5 and TRBJ2-5, is as follows: DAGVTQSPTHLIKTRGQQVTLRCSPISGHKSVSWYQQVLGQGPQFIFQYYEKEERGRGNFPDRFSARQFPNYSSELNVNALLLGDSALYLCASSLRIGGTGETQYFGPGTRLLVL.

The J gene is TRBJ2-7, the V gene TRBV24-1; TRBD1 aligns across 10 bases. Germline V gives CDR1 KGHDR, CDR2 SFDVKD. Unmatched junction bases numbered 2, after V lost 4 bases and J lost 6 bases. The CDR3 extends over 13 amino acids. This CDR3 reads CATSDRTGGEQYF. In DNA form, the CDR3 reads TGTGCCACCAGTGACCGGACAGGGGGCGAGCAGTACTTC.

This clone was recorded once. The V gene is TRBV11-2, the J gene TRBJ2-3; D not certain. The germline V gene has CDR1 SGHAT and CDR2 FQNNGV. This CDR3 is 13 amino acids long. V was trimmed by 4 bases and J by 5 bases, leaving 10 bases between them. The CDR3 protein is CASSSFEKDTQYF. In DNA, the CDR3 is TGTGCCAGCAGCTCCTTTGAGAAAGATACGCAGTATTTT.

In DNA form, the CDR3 reads TGTGCCAGCAGCCCTCCGGGGGGGAGAGCTGAAGCTTTCTTT. As protein: CASSPPGGRAEAFF. The genes are TRBV3-1 (or the pseudogene TRBV3-2) and TRBJ1-1, with D maybe TRBD1 (5 bases). The CDR3 is 14 amino acids. Trimming cost V 4 bases and J 6 bases, with 15 bases left between them. Germline V gene sequence: CDR1 LGHDT, CDR2 YNNKEL (reference sequence).

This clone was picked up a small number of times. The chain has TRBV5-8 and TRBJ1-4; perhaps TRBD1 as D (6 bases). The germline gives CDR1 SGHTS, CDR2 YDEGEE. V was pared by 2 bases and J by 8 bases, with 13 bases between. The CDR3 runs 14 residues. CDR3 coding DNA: TGTGCCAGCAGCTTCGGGGACACGAGGGAAAAACTGTTTTTT. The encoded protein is CASSFGDTREKLFF.

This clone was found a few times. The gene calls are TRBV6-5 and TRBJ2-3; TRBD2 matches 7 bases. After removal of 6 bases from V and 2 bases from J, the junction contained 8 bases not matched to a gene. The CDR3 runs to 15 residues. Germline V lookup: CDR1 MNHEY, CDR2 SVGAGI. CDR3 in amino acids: CASRVTSSLTDTQYF. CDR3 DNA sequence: TGTGCCAGCAGGGTGACTAGCAGCCTCACAGATACGCAGTATTTT.

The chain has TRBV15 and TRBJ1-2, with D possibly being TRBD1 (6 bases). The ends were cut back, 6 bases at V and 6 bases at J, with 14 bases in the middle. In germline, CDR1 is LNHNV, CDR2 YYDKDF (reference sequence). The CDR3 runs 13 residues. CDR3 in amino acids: CATRGWGGNGYTF. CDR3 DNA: TGTGCCACCAGAGGATGGGGGGGCAATGGCTACACCTTC.